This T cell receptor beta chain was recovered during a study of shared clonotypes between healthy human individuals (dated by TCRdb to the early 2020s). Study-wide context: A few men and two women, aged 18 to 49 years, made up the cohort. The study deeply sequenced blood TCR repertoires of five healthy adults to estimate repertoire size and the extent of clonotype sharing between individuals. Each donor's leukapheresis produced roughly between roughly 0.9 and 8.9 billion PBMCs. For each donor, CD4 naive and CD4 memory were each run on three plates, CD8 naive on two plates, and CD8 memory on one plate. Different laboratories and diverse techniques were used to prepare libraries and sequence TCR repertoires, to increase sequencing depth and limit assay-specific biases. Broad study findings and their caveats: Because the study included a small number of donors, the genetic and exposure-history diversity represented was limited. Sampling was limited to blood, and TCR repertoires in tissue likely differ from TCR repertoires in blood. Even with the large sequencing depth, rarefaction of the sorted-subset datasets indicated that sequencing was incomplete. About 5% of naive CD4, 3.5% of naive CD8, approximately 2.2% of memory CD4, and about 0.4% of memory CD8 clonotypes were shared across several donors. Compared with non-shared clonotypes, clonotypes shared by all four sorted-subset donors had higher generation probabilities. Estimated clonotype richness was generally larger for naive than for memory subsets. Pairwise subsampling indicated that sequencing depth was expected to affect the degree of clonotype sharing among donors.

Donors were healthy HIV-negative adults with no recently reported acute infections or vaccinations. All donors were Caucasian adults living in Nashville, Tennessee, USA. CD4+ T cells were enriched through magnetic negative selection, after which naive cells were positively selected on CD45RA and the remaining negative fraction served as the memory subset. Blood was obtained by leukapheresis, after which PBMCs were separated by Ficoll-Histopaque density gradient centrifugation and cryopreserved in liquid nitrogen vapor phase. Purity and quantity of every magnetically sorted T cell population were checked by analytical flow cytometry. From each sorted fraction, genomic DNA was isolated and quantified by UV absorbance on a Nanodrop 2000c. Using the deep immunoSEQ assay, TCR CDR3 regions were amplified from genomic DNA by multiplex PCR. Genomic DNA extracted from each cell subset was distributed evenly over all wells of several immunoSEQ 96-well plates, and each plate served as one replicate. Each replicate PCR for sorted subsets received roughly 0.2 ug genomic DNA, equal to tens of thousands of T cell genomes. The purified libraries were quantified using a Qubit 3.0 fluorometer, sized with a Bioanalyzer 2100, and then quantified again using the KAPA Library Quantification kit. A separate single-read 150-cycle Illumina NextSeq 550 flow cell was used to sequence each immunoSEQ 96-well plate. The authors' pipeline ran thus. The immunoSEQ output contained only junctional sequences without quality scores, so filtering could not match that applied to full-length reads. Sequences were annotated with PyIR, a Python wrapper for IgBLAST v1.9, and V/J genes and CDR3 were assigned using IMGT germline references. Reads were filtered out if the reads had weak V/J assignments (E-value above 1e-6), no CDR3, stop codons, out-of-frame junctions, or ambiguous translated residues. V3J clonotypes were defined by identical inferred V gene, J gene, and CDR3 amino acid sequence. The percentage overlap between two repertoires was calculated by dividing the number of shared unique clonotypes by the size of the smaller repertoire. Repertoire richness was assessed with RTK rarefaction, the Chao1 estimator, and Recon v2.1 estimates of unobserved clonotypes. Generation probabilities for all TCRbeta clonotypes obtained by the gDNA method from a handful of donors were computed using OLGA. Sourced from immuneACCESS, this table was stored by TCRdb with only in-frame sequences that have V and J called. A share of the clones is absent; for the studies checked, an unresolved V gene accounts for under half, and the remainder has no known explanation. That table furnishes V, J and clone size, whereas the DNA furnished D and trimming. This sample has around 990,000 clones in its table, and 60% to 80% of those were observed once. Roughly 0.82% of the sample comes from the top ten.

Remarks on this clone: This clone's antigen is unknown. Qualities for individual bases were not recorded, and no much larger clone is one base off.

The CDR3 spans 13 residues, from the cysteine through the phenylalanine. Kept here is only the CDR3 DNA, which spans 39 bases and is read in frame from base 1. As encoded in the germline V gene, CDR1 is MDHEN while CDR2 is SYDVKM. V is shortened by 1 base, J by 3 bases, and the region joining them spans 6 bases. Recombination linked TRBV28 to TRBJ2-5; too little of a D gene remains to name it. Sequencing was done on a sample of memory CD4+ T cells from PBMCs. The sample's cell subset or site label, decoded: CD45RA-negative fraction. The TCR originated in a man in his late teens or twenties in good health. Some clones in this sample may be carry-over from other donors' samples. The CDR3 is CASSLLAEETQYF. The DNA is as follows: TGTGCCAGCAGTTTATTGGCAGAAGAGACCCAGTACTTC. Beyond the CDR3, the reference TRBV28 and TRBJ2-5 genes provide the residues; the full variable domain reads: DVKVTQSSRYLVKRTGEKVFLECVQDMDHENMFWYRQDPGLGLRLIYFSYDVKMKEKGDIPEGYSVSREKKERFSLILESASTNQTSMYLCASSLLAEETQYFGPGTRLLVL.